The clone carrying this T cell receptor beta chain was detected many times. Its cognate antigen is unknown. Individually, cDNA molecules had unique molecular identifiers attached to them. One entry per CDR3 protein, called by TCRdb with MiXCR from the 5' RACE reads. The profile shows about 72,000 distinct CDR3 sequences, about a tenth of them singletons. The data were taken from a study of early T cells in non-severe SARS-CoV-2 infection. Study in general: Sequenced bulk RNA came from whole blood that was unsorted, and chains were unpaired. The study, taken as a whole, reports: Database matching using VDJdb favored anti-spike CD8 responses, with private and CD4 specificities left missing.

The germline gives CDR1 SEHNR, CDR2 FQNEAQ (reference sequence). The CDR3 runs 16 residues. With 4 bases clipped from V and 3 bases from J, the junction kept 8 bases outside the gene matches. V and J are TRBV7-9 and TRBJ2-2, with 7 positions matching TRBD1. The TCR was taken from an adult who was a healthcare worker with PCR-confirmed SARS-CoV-2 infection or an uninfected control (not recorded which). The sequencing here drew on whole blood, taken at baseline. The CDR3 here is CASSSPSGQYTGELFF. The CDR3, as DNA: TGTGCCAGCAGCTCGCCCTCGGGACAGTACACCGGGGAGCTGTTTTTT.